The rows below give T cell receptor beta chains drawn from one sample of a study of blood T cell repertoires in COVID-19. Sequencing used immunoSEQ multiplex PCR; TCRdb keeps in-frame clones, though not all of them. The sample has 180,000 or so clones, more than 65% seen once; the top ten hold 11%. The specimen sequenced was PBMCs or T cells enriched from blood (not recorded which). The receptors here all came from a man in his fifties who had recovered from COVID-19. CDR3s include the opening cysteine and the closing phenylalanine or tryptophan. Fields, in order: clone size, V gene, J gene, D gene, CDR3 protein, CDR3 DNA. The D gene is left open where the match is weak. A row's size may be missing; if present it is once, few, many or a size class.

clone_size: -
v_call: TRBV11-2
j_call: TRBJ2-7
d_call: -
cdr3_aa: CASSVETMSSYEQYF
cdr3_nt: TGTGCCAGCAGCGTAGAAACGATGAGCTCCTACGAGCAGTACTTC

clone_size: -
v_call: TRBV7-2
j_call: TRBJ2-4
d_call: TRBD1
cdr3_aa: CASSLRTGLVKNIQYF
cdr3_nt: TGTGCCAGCAGCCTTCGGACAGGGTTGGTCAAAAACATTCAGTACTTC

clone_size: -
v_call: TRBV28
j_call: TRBJ2-5
d_call: TRBD2
cdr3_aa: CASSWGLAGGPEETQYF
cdr3_nt: TGTGCCAGCAGCTGGGGACTAGCGGGGGGGCCGGAGGAGACCCAGTACTTC

clone_size: -
v_call: TRBV13
j_call: TRBJ2-7
d_call: TRBD2
cdr3_aa: CASSSGGRNVDLQYF
cdr3_nt: TGTGCCAGCAGCTCCGGGGGGAGGAACGTTGACCTGCAGTACTTC

clone_size: -
v_call: TRBV7-8
j_call: TRBJ2-7
d_call: -
cdr3_aa: CASSPRPGGGGIYEQYF
cdr3_nt: TGTGCCAGCAGCCCTCGACCTGGTGGAGGAGGGATCTACGAGCAGTACTTC

clone_size: once
v_call: TRBV6-5
j_call: TRBJ2-2
d_call: -
cdr3_aa: CASSSSLGTGELFF
cdr3_nt: TGTGCCAGCAGTTCTAGCCTCGGCACCGGGGAGCTGTTTTTT

clone_size: -
v_call: TRBV4-2
j_call: TRBJ2-7
d_call: -
cdr3_aa: CASSPRDGMEGHYEQYF
cdr3_nt: TGTGCCAGCAGCCCCCGGGACGGCATGGAGGGGCACTACGAGCAGTACTTC

clone_size: few
v_call: TRBV15
j_call: TRBJ2-7
d_call: TRBD1
cdr3_aa: CATSRDRGTGGNEQYF
cdr3_nt: TGTGCCACCAGCAGAGATCGAGGGACAGGGGGCAACGAGCAGTACTTC

clone_size: few
v_call: TRBV24-1
j_call: TRBJ2-5
d_call: -
cdr3_aa: CATSVRTESGFGETQYF
cdr3_nt: TGTGCCACCAGTGTCAGGACAGAGTCGGGGTTCGGGGAGACCCAGTACTTC

clone_size: -
v_call: TRBV5-4
j_call: TRBJ1-2
d_call: TRBD1
cdr3_aa: CASSSPGQGNGYTF
cdr3_nt: TGTGCCAGCAGCTCTCCGGGACAGGGAAACGGCTACACCTTC

clone_size: -
v_call: TRBV3-1/TRBV3-2
j_call: TRBJ2-5
d_call: -
cdr3_aa: CASSPLGFSRGETQYF
cdr3_nt: TGTGCCAGCAGCCCTCTAGGGTTCAGTAGGGGAGAGACCCAGTACTTC

clone_size: -
v_call: TRBV11-3
j_call: TRBJ2-3
d_call: -
cdr3_aa: CASSLISTDTQYF
cdr3_nt: TGTGCCAGCAGCTTAATATCCACAGATACGCAGTATTTT

clone_size: -
v_call: TRBV11-3
j_call: TRBJ1-3
d_call: -
cdr3_aa: CASSSAAGDTIYF
cdr3_nt: TGTGCCAGCAGCTCCGCCGCAGGGGACACCATATATTTT

clone_size: -
v_call: TRBV29-1
j_call: TRBJ1-6
d_call: -
cdr3_aa: CSVQGGFESPLHF
cdr3_nt: TGCAGCGTTCAAGGAGGGTTCGAATCACCCCTCCACTTT

clone_size: -
v_call: TRBV29-1
j_call: TRBJ2-1
d_call: -
cdr3_aa: CSSTRDGGANFYNEQFF
cdr3_nt: TGCAGCTCCACGCGGGATGGGGGAGCGAACTTCTACAATGAGCAGTTCTTC

clone_size: -
v_call: TRBV25-1
j_call: TRBJ1-2
d_call: -
cdr3_aa: CASSESLSGERYTF
cdr3_nt: TGTGCCAGCAGTGAATCTCTGTCCGGGGAACGCTACACCTTC

clone_size: -
v_call: TRBV3-1/TRBV3-2
j_call: TRBJ2-2
d_call: -
cdr3_aa: CASSQGRITGELFF
cdr3_nt: TGTGCCAGCAGCCAAGGCAGGATCACCGGGGAGCTGTTTTTT

clone_size: -
v_call: TRBV18
j_call: TRBJ1-2
d_call: -
cdr3_aa: CASSPPTADGYTF
cdr3_nt: TGTGCCAGCTCACCACCAACAGCGGATGGCTACACCTTC

clone_size: -
v_call: TRBV30
j_call: TRBJ1-1
d_call: -
cdr3_aa: CAWVTLWRAEAFF
cdr3_nt: TGTGCCTGGGTGACGCTTTGGAGAGCTGAAGCTTTCTTT

clone_size: -
v_call: TRBV7-3
j_call: TRBJ2-1
d_call: -
cdr3_aa: CASSPQPGLVSYNEQFF
cdr3_nt: TGTGCCAGCAGCCCCCAGCCGGGACTGGTCTCCTACAATGAGCAGTTCTTC

clone_size: -
v_call: TRBV2
j_call: TRBJ1-5
d_call: TRBD1
cdr3_aa: CASSTGVSNQPQHF
cdr3_nt: TGTGCCAGCAGCACAGGGGTAAGCAATCAGCCCCAGCATTTT

clone_size: once
v_call: TRBV7-3
j_call: TRBJ2-5
d_call: -
cdr3_aa: CASSLLGGQETQYF
cdr3_nt: TGTGCCAGCAGCTTATTAGGGGGCCAAGAGACCCAGTACTTC

clone_size: -
v_call: TRBV6-5
j_call: TRBJ1-1
d_call: -
cdr3_aa: CASVMAGVAFF
cdr3_nt: TGTGCCAGCGTAATGGCAGGGGTAGCTTTCTTT

clone_size: -
v_call: TRBV6-1
j_call: TRBJ1-2
d_call: -
cdr3_aa: CASSEAFGQINYGYTF
cdr3_nt: TGTGCCAGCAGTGAAGCGTTCGGACAGATTAACTATGGCTACACCTTC

clone_size: -
v_call: TRBV5-1
j_call: TRBJ1-1
d_call: TRBD1
cdr3_aa: CASSDSGGTEAFF
cdr3_nt: TGCGCCAGCAGCGATTCAGGGGGCACTGAAGCTTTCTTT

clone_size: few
v_call: TRBV28
j_call: TRBJ2-2
d_call: -
cdr3_aa: CASTLPMGSLLNTGELFF
cdr3_nt: TGTGCCAGCACCCTCCCGATGGGGAGTCTCTTAAACACCGGGGAGCTGTTTTTT